The sequence of this TCR beta chain was determined in a study of CD4+ T cells in melanoma. Assay used: immunoSEQ multiplex PCR; TCRdb lists only in-frame clones, some missing. The sample shows over 100,000 clones, approximately 90% of them seen only once. General study findings and limits: A reported correlation linked neoantigen-specific CD4+ T cells to CD8+, macrophage and B cell function. Neoantigen-specific CD4+ T cells in melanoma reportedly had diverse differentiation states.

CDR1 is SGHNT, CDR2 YENEEA, per germline. The CDR3 runs to 15 residues. V was clipped by 4 bases and J by 6 bases, with 15 bases between them. About this clone itself: The antigen remains unidentified.

The chain uses TRBV11-3 and TRBJ2-2, with D uncertain. Material: peripheral blood. This clonotype originated in a human donor with melanoma. CDR3 residues: CASSSSTGWAGELFF. In nucleotides, the CDR3 is TGTGCCAGCAGCTCGTCCACGGGCTGGGCCGGGGAGCTGTTTTTT.